A selection of T cell receptor beta chains follows, all from one sample in a study of blood T cells in healthy people across ages. TCRdb reprocessed the 5' RACE reads with MiXCR, giving one entry per CDR3 protein. Of hundreds of thousands of distinct CDR3 sequences listed, 56% are singletons. Sequenced: blood. These receptors were obtained from a middle-aged man in good health. Each CDR3 is given with its conserved first and last residue.

cdr3_aa,v_call
CASSSGGVLETQYF,TRBV9
CASSQGDSGYGYTF,TRBV4-3
CATSRNSVKVTLYEQYF,TRBV15
CASSEVPSSGANVLTF,TRBV6-1
CSARDYRGWTDTQYF,TRBV20-1
CASSYRTVYNEQFF,TRBV6-5
CASSLRGTSGGYTDTQYF,TRBV21-1
CATSDRRGRNQETQYF,TRBV24-1
CASKRLLGSGANVLTF,TRBV19
CATSRVPPGDNIQYF,TRBV15